The next 7 T cell receptor beta chains were all read from a single sample in a study of beta chain features in type 1 diabetes. Findings of the study overall: There was a moderate but significant shortening of TCRB CDR3s in all four CD4+ subsets of Type 1 diabetes patients.

Their target antigens are unknown. The sequenced template was cDNA made from the entire isolated RNA. The assay was immunoSEQ multiplex PCR, and TCRdb's table has in-frame clones only and misses some. The sample contains over 600,000 clones, around 12% of which appear only once. The specimen was naive CD4+ T cells from blood. These receptor sequences come from a man aged 25 to 40 with type 1 diabetes.

This chain joins TRBV10-3 and TRBJ2-7, with TRBD1 matching 7 bases. This CDR3 has 14 amino acids. With V trimmed by 5 bases and J by 6 bases, 10 bases remained unmatched. The germline V gene has CDR1 ENHRY and CDR2 SYGVKD. CDR3 region: CAISPSEGAGEQYF. CDR3 nucleotide sequence: TGTGCCATCAGTCCCTCTGAGGGGGCAGGCGAGCAGTACTTC.

The sample holds a few counts of this clone. The chain is built from TRBV28 and TRBJ2-7; the D call may be TRBD1 or TRBD2 (5 bases each). Trimming cost V 4 bases and J 0 bases, with 19 bases left between them. Germline V gene data show CDR1 as MDHEN and CDR2 as SYDVKM. This CDR3 has 17 amino acids. The CDR3 sequence is CASSSTGPGHSSYEQYF. CDR3 in DNA: TGTGCCAGCAGTTCGACTGGCCCGGGGCATAGCTCCTACGAGCAGTACTTC.

This chain connects TRBV29-1 to TRBJ1-3, with unresolved D. Trimming stripped 7 bases from V and 1 base from J, with 5 bases between. Germline assignment: CDR1 SQVTM and CDR2 ANQGSEA. The CDR3 sequence is 11 residues long. For the CDR3, the DNA is TGCAGCGGGGAATCTGGAAACACCATATATTTT. It specifies CSGESGNTIYF.

The chain recombines TRBV6-5 with TRBJ2-3; the D is unclear. Germline V gene data show CDR1 as MNHEY and CDR2 as SVGAGI. The CDR3 is made up of 15 amino acids. The V end was cut by 7 bases, the J end by 0 bases, with 14 bases between. CDR3 residues: CASTPARWSTDTQYF. CDR3 sequence (DNA): TGTGCCAGCACCCCTGCCCGATGGAGCACAGATACGCAGTATTTT.

J is TRBJ2-7 and V is TRBV11-3; TRBD1 matches at 9 bases. The V segment lost 3 bases and the J segment 1 base; nucleotides outside the gene matches: 4. The CDR3 spans 15 residues. Germline CDR1 and CDR2: SGHNT and YENEEA. The CDR3 DNA sequence: TGTGCCAGCAGCTTGGGACAGGGAGGATCCTACGAGCAGTACTTC. This encodes CASSLGQGGSYEQYF.

There are a few counts of this clone. V usage is TRBV28 and J usage is TRBJ2-7; maybe TRBD1 (6 bases). V lost 1 base, J lost 1 base, and 8 bases lay in between. The CDR3 runs to 14 residues. In germline, CDR1 is MDHEN, CDR2 SYDVKM. For the CDR3, the DNA is TGTGCCAGCAGTTTATTACAGGGATCCTACGAGCAGTACTTC. Translated, it gives CASSLLQGSYEQYF.

The V call is TRBV9, the J call TRBJ2-2, with 7 bases lining up with TRBD2. In germline, CDR1 is SGDLS, CDR2 YYNGEE. Trimming removed 3 bases from V and 5 bases from J; junction bases left unmatched: 10. CDR3 length: 16 amino acids. DNA of the CDR3: TGTGCCAGCAGCGGACAAGCGGGGCTGCGGACCGGGGAGCTGTTTTTT. Translating gives CASSGQAGLRTGELFF.